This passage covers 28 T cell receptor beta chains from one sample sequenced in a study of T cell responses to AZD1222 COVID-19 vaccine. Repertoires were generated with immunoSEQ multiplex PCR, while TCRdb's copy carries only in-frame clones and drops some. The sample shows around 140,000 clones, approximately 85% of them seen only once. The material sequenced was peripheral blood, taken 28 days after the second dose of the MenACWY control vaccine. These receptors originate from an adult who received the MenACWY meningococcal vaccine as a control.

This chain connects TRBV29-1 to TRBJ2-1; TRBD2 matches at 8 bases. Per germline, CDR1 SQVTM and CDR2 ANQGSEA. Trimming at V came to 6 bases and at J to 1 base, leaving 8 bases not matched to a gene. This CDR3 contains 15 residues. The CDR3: CSVLPGTSSYNEQFF. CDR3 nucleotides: TGCAGCGTCCTGCCCGGGACTAGTTCCTACAATGAGCAGTTCTTC.

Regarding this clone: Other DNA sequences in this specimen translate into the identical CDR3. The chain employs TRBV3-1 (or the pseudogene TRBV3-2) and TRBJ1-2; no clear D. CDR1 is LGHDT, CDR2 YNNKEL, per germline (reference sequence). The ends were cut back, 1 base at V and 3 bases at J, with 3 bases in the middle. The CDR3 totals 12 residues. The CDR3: CASSQGDYGYTF. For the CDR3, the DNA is TGTGCCAGCAGCCAAGGCGACTATGGCTACACCTTC.

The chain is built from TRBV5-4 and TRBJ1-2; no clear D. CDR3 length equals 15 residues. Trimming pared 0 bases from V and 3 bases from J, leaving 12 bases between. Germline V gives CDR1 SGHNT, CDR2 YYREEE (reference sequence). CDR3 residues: CASSLGPTGYYGYTF. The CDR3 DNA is TGTGCCAGCAGCTTGGGACCAACCGGCTACTATGGCTACACCTTC. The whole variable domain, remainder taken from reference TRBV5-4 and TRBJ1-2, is ETGVTQSPTHLIKTRGQQVTLRCSSQSGHNTVSWYQQALGQGPQFIFQYYREEENGRGNFPPRFSGLQFPNYSSELNVNALELDDSALYLCASSLGPTGYYGYTFGSGTRLTVV.

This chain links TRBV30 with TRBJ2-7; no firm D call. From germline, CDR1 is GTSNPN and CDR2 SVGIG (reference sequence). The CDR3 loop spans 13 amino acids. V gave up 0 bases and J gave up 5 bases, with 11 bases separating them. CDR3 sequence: CAWSVSRADEQYF. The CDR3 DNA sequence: TGTGCCTGGAGTGTATCTCGGGCGGACGAGCAGTACTTC.

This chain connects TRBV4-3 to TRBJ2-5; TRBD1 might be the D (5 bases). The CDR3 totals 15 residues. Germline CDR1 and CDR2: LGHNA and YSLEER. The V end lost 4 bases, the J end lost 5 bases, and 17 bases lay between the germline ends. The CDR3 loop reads CASSPSPGSRETQYF. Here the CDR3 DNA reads TGCGCCAGCAGCCCCTCTCCAGGGTCTCGGGAGACCCAGTACTTC.

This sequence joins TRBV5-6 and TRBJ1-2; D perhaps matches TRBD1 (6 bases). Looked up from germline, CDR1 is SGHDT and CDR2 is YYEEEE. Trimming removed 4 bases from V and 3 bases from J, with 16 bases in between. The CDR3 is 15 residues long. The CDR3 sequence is CASSPDGGGHYGYTF. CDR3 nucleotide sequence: TGTGCCAGCAGCCCCGACGGGGGGGGCCACTATGGCTACACCTTC.

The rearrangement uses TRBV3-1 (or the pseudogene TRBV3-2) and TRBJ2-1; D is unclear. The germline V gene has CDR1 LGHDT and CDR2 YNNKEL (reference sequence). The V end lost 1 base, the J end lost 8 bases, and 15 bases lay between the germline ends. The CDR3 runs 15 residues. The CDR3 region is CASSQGTSILDEQFF. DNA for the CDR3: TGTGCCAGCAGCCAAGGGACCTCAATCCTCGATGAGCAGTTCTTC.

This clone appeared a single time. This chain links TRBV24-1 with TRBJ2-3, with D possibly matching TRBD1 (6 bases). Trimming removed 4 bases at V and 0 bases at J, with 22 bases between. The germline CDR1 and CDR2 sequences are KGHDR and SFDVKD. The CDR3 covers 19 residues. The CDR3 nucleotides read TGTGCCACCAGTGACCGGGACACGATAAACTCACCTAGCACAGATACGCAGTATTTT. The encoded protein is CATSDRDTINSPSTDTQYF.

The CDR3 sequence: CAATGQDGELFF. The CDR3 DNA reads TGTGCCGCGACAGGGCAAGACGGGGAGCTGTTTTTT. This chain joins TRBV6-5 and TRBJ2-2; TRBD1 matches at 7 bases. CDR1 MNHEY and CDR2 SVGAGI come from the germline V gene. The CDR3 totals 12 residues. Trimming took 11 bases from V and 7 from J; bases not matched to a gene: 7.

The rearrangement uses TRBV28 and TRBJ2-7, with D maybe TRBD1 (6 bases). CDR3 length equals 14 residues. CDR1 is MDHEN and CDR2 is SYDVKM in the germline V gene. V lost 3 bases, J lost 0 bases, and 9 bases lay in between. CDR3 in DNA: TGTGCCAGCAGTTTCGGACAGTCCTCCTACGAGCAGTACGTC. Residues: CASSFGQSSYEQYV.

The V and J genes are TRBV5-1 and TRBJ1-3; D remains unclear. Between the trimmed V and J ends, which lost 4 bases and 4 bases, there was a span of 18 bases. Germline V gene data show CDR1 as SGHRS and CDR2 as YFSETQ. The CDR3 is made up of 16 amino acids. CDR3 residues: CASSLGSHRQGNTIYF. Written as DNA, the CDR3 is TGCGCCAGCAGCCTCGGGTCGCACCGTCAGGGAAACACCATATATTTT. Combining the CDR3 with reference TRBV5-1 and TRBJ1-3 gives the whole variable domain KAGVTQTPRYLIKTRGQQVTLSCSPISGHRSVSWYQQTPGQGLQFLFEYFSETQRNKGNFPGRFSGRQFSNSRSEMNVSTLELGDSALYLCASSLGSHRQGNTIYFGEGSWLTVV.

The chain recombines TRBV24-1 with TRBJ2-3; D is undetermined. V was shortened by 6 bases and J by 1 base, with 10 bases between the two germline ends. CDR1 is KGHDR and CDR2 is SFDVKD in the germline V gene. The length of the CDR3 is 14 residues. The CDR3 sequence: CATSKARGTDTQYF. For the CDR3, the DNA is TGTGCCACCAGTAAGGCCCGGGGCACAGATACGCAGTATTTT.

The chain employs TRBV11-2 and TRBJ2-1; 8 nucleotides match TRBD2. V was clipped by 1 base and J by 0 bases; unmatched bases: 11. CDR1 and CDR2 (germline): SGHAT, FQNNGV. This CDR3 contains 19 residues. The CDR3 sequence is CASSLVRGISGISYNEQFF. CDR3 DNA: TGTGCCAGCAGCTTAGTCCGGGGTATTAGCGGGATCTCCTACAATGAGCAGTTCTTC.

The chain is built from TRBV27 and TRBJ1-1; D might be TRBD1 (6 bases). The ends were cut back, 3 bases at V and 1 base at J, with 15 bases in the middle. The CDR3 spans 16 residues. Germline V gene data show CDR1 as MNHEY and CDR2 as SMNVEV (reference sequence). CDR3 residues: CASSFSRVRGNTEAFF. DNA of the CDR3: TGTGCCAGCAGTTTCAGCCGCGTCAGGGGGAACACTGAAGCTTTCTTT.

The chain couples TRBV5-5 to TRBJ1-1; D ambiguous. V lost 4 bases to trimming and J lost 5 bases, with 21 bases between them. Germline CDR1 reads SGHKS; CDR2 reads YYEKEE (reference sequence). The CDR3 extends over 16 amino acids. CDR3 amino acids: CASSPRSLGFGTEAFF. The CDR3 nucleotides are TGTGCCAGCAGCCCCCGTAGTCTAGGGTTTGGGACTGAAGCTTTCTTT. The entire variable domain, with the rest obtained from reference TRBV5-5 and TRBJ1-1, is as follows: DAGVTQSPTHLIKTRGQQVTLRCSPISGHKSVSWYQQVLGQGPQFIFQYYEKEERGRGNFPDRFSARQFPNYSSELNVNALLLGDSALYLCASSPRSLGFGTEAFFGQGTRLTVV.

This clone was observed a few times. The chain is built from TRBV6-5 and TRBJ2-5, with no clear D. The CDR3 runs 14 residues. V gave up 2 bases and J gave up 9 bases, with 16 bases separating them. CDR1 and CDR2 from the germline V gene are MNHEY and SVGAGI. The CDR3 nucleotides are TGTGCCAGCAGTTACACCACGTCCGATTGGCCCCAGTACTTC. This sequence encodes CASSYTTSDWPQYF.

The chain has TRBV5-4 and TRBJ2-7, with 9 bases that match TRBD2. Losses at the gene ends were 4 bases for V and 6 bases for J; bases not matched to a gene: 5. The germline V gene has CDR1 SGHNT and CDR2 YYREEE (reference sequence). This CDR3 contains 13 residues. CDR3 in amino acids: CASSPTSGGEQYF. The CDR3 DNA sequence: TGTGCCAGCAGCCCGACTAGCGGAGGCGAGCAGTACTTC.

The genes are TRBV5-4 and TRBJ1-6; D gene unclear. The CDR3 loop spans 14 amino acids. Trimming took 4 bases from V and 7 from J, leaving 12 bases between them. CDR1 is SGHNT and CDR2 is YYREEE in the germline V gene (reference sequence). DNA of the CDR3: TGTGCCAGCAGCCGGGCCCTCTCGAATTCACCCCTCCACTTT. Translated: CASSRALSNSPLHF.

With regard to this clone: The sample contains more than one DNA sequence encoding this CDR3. The CDR3, as DNA: TGTGCCAGCAGTGGGCAGGAGTATCAGCCCCAGCATTTT. Amino acids: CASSGQEYQPQHF. This sequence joins TRBV2 and TRBJ1-5; D not resolved. This CDR3 is built from 13 residues. Trimming took off 4 bases at V and 5 bases at J, with 9 bases between the two ends. Germline CDR1 and CDR2: SNHLY and FYNNEI.

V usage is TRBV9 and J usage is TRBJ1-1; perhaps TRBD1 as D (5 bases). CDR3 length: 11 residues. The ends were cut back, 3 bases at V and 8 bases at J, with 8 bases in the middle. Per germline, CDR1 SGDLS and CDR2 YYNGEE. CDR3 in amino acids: CASSGDGEAFF. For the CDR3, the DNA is TGTGCCAGCAGCGGGGACGGCGAAGCTTTCTTT.

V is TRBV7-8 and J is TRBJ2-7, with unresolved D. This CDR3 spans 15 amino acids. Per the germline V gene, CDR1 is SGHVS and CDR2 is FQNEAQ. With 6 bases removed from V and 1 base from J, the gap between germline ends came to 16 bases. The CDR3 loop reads CASRPSRFTSYEQYF. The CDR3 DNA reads TGTGCCAGCAGACCCTCGAGATTCACTTCCTACGAGCAGTACTTC.

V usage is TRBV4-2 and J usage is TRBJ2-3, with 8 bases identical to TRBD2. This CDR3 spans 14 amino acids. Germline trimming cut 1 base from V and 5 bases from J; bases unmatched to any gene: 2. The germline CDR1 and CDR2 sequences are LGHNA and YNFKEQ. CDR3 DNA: TGTGCCAGCAGCCAAGCGGGAGGGCAAGATACGCAGTATTTT. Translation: CASSQAGGQDTQYF.

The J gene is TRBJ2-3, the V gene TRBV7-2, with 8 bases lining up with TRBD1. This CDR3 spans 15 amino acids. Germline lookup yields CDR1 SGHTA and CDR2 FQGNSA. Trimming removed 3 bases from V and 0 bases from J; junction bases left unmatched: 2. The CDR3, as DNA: TGTGCCAGCAGCTTCGACAGGGGTAGCACAGATACGCAGTATTTT. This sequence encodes CASSFDRGSTDTQYF.

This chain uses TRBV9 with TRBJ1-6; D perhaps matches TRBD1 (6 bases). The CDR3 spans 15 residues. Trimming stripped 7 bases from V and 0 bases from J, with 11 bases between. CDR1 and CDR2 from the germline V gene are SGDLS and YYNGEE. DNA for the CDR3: TGTGCCAGCCACAAGGGGGGCTCCTATAATTCACCCCTCCACTTT. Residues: CASHKGGSYNSPLHF.

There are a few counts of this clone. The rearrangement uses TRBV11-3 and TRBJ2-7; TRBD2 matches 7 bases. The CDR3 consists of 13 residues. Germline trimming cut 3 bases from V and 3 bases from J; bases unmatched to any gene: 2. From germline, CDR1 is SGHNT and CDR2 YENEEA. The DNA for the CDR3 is TGTGCCAGCAGCTTCGGGAGGAGCTACGAGCAGTACTTC. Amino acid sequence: CASSFGRSYEQYF. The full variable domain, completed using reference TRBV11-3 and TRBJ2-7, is EAGVVQSPRYKIIEKKQPVAFWCNPISGHNTLYWYLQNLGQGPELLIRYENEEAVDDSQLPKDRFSAERLKGVDSTLKIQPAELGDSAVYLCASSFGRSYEQYFGPGTRLTVT.

The CDR3 DNA sequence: TGTGCCAGCAGTTTATCAGGGGGCGCAACAGATACGCAGTATTTT. This gives the protein CASSLSGGATDTQYF. The gene calls are TRBV27 and TRBJ2-3; TRBD1 aligns across 7 bases. Germline V lookup: CDR1 MNHEY, CDR2 SMNVEV (reference sequence). This CDR3 spans 15 amino acids. V shed 0 bases and J 3 bases; nucleotides not matched to a gene: 3.

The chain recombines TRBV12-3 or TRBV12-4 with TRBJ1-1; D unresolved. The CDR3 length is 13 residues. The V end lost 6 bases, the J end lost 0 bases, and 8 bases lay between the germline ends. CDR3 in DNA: TGTGCCAGCAGCCCGACGGTGAACACTGAAGCTTTCTTT. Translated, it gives CASSPTVNTEAFF.

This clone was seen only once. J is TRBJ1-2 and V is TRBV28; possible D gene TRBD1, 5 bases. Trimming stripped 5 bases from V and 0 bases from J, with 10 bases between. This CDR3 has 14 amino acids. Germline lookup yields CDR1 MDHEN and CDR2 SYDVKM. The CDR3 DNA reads TGTGCCAGCAGTGCTTCAGGGACTAACTATGGCTACACCTTC. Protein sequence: CASSASGTNYGYTF.